This entry lists 24 T cell receptor beta chains sequenced from one sample in a study of T cells in Graves' hyperthyroidism and ophthalmopathy. Regions amplified from RNA transcripts were the TCR beta CDR3 regions. Initially, a first-round RT-PCR of the TCR CDR3 employed the HTBI primer set. TCRdb re-called the multiplex PCR reads with MiXCR, one entry per CDR3 protein. The data show roughly 750,000 distinct CDR3 sequences, 15% to 20% seen once. The sample consisted of blood. The receptors here all came from a man in his late teens or twenties with Graves' hyperthyroidism.

This clonotype occurred many times. The chain joins TRBV12-3 or TRBV12-4 to TRBJ2-4; D is unresolved. V was shortened by 6 bases and J by 0 bases, with 12 bases between the two germline ends. CDR3 length: 15 amino acids. DNA of the CDR3: TGTGCCAGCAGCCCAGTACCTATAGCCAAAAACATTCAGTACTTC. This sequence encodes CASSPVPIAKNIQYF.

The J gene is TRBJ2-1, the V gene TRBV9, with 13 bases fitting TRBD2. The germline gives CDR1 SGDLS, CDR2 YYNGEE. The CDR3 has 16 residues. With V trimmed by 1 base and J by 6 bases, 4 bases remained unmatched. In DNA form, the CDR3 reads TGTGCCAGCAGCGTATGGGGGACTAGCGGGATCAATGAGCAGTTCTTC. It is translated as CASSVWGTSGINEQFF.

The chain couples TRBV14 to TRBJ2-2; D gene uncertain. The CDR3 is 15 amino acids. V was cut by 4 bases and J by 3 bases, with 12 bases left in between. Germline V lookup: CDR1 SGHDN, CDR2 FVKESK. The CDR3 spells CASSPWLTYTGELFF. The CDR3 nucleotides are TGTGCCAGCAGCCCCTGGCTGACATACACCGGGGAGCTGTTTTTT. The full variable domain, completed using reference TRBV14 and TRBJ2-2, is EAGVTQFPSHSVIEKGQTVTLRCDPISGHDNLYWYRRVMGKEIKFLLHFVKESKQDESGMPNNRFLAERTGGTYSTLKVQPAELEDSGVYFCASSPWLTYTGELFFGEGSRLTVL.

This clonotype was counted ten times or more. The chain joins TRBV28 to TRBJ1-6; no firm D call. The germline V and J ends were trimmed by 7 bases and 7 bases, with 17 bases remaining between them. CDR3 length: 15 amino acids. CDR1 is MDHEN, CDR2 SYDVKM, per germline. CDR3 protein: CASNLSPGRNSPLHF. The CDR3 nucleotides read TGTGCCAGCAACCTATCCCCCGGGAGGAATTCACCCCTCCACTTT.

V usage is TRBV7-2 and J usage is TRBJ2-7, with TRBD2 as a possible D gene (7 bases). Trimming left V 3 bases short and J 6 bases short, with 12 bases between. The CDR3 runs 13 residues. In germline, CDR1 is SGHTA, CDR2 FQGNSA. The CDR3 region has the DNA TGTGCCAGCAGCTTCGAGGGAGGGGGCGAGCAGTACTTC. Translated: CASSFEGGGEQYF.

A single count supports this clonotype. The V gene is TRBV6-1, the J gene TRBJ2-7; TRBD1 is a possible D gene (5 bases). V lost 6 bases and J 5 bases, leaving 17 bases between the germline ends. This CDR3 region has 14 residues. The germline V gene encodes CDR1 MNHNS and CDR2 SASEGT. The CDR3 nucleotides are TGTGCCAGCAGGAAGACAGCCCAAACCCACGAGCAGTACTTC. Protein product: CASRKTAQTHEQYF.

The chain links TRBV6-7 to TRBJ2-3, with 7 bases matching TRBD2. TRBV6-7 is flagged as an ORF with uncertain function. The CDR3 has 15 residues. V was clipped by 1 base and J by 5 bases; unmatched bases: 6. CDR3 region: CASSYWALAGDTQYF. Here the CDR3 DNA reads TGTGCCAGCAGTTACTGGGCATTAGCGGGAGATACGCAGTATTTT.

This clonotype was observed at least ten times. The CDR3 sequence is CSARRTSGSGEQYF. The DNA for the CDR3 is TGCAGTGCTAGACGGACTAGCGGGAGTGGCGAGCAGTACTTC. V usage is TRBV20-1 and J usage is TRBJ2-7, with 13 bases that match TRBD2. The V segment lost 2 bases and the J segment 6 bases; nucleotides outside the gene matches: 4. Germline CDR1 DFQATT, CDR2 SNEGSKA (reference sequence). The CDR3 contains 14 residues.

The chain has TRBV5-1 and TRBJ2-1, with 7 bases lining up with TRBD1. Germline trimming cut 4 bases from V and 6 bases from J; bases unmatched to any gene: 13. The CDR3 consists of 16 residues. Germline CDR1 is SGHRS and CDR2 is YFSETQ. CDR3 region: CASSPLGTGVGNEQFF. As DNA, the CDR3 is TGCGCCAGCAGCCCTCTGGGTACAGGGGTAGGCAATGAGCAGTTCTTC.

This clonotype came up many times. This chain links TRBV28 with TRBJ2-1; D unclear. The V end was cut by 3 bases, the J end by 4 bases, with 13 bases between. The CDR3 extends over 15 amino acids. Germline lookup yields CDR1 MDHEN and CDR2 SYDVKM. CDR3 region: CASSFRPVSYNEQFF. The DNA of the CDR3 is TGTGCCAGCAGTTTTAGGCCAGTATCATACAATGAGCAGTTCTTC. The entire variable domain, with the rest obtained from reference TRBV28 and TRBJ2-1, is as follows: DVKVTQSSRYLVKRTGEKVFLECVQDMDHENMFWYRQDPGLGLRLIYFSYDVKMKEKGDIPEGYSVSREKKERFSLILESASTNQTSMYLCASSFRPVSYNEQFFGPGTRLTVL.

Only a few counts were recorded for this clonotype. This chain connects TRBV7-2 to TRBJ2-7, with D maybe TRBD2 (5 bases). V dropped 5 bases and J dropped 1 base, with 15 bases sitting between them. CDR1 and CDR2 from the germline V gene are SGHTA and FQGNSA. CDR3 length equals 15 residues. The CDR3 DNA sequence: TGTGCCAGCAGCCCCCAACTAGGGCTGTCCTACGAGCAGTACTTC. Amino acids: CASSPQLGLSYEQYF.

The CDR3 DNA follows: TGTGCCAGCAGCCCCTCTGTTTCGGGCAATCAGCCCCAGCATTTT. Translating gives CASSPSVSGNQPQHF. The chain employs TRBV7-2 and TRBJ1-5, with D hard to call. The CDR3 has 15 amino acids. Trimming took 5 bases from V and 2 from J, leaving 13 bases between them. Germline V lookup: CDR1 SGHTA, CDR2 FQGNSA. The complete variable domain, with remaining parts taken from reference TRBV7-2 and TRBJ1-5, reads GAGVSQSPSNKVTEKGKDVELRCDPISGHTALYWYRQSLGQGLEFLIYFQGNSAPDKSGLPSDRFSAERTGGSVSTLTIQRTQQEDSAVYLCASSPSVSGNQPQHFGDGTRLSIL.

A few counts support this clonotype. The chain carries TRBV30 and TRBJ1-2; 9 bases line up with TRBD1. The V and J ends lost 4 bases and 5 bases, in that order; junction bases with no gene match: 8. Germline loops: CDR1 GTSNPN, CDR2 SVGIG (reference sequence). There are 14 residues in the CDR3. CDR3 region: CAWKTGGTPYGYTF. The CDR3 nucleotides read TGTGCCTGGAAAACAGGGGGCACCCCTTATGGCTACACCTTC. Variable domain in full (rest from reference TRBV30 and TRBJ1-2): SQTIHQWPATLVQPVGSPLSLECTVEGTSNPNLYWYRQAAGRGLQLLFYSVGIGQISSEVPQNLSASRPQDRQFILSSKKLLLSDSGFYLCAWKTGGTPYGYTFGSGTRLTVV.

The CDR3 nucleotides read TGCAGCGTATCGACAGGGGCCGCTGAAGCTTTCTTT. Translating it yields CSVSTGAAEAFF. This rearrangement joins TRBV29-1 to TRBJ1-1, with TRBD1 identical over 8 bases. V lost 6 bases and J lost 6; bases outside the gene matches: 6. CDR3 length: 12 residues. Germline V CDR1 and CDR2: SQVTM, ANQGSEA.

V usage is TRBV9 and J usage is TRBJ2-3, with D perhaps TRBD1 (6 bases). V lost 2 bases and J lost 4, with 17 bases in between. The CDR3 loop spans 16 amino acids. The germline V gene has CDR1 SGDLS and CDR2 YYNGEE. CDR3 in amino acids: CASSVNDQGLADTQYF. DNA of the CDR3: TGTGCCAGCAGCGTCAACGACCAGGGGCTCGCAGATACGCAGTATTTT.

This clonotype turned up a few times. The chain is built from TRBV25-1 and TRBJ2-4; 7 bases are a match to TRBD1. The V segment lost 3 bases and the J segment 0 bases; nucleotides outside the gene matches: 2. This CDR3 is 15 amino acids long. The germline V gene has CDR1 MGHDK and CDR2 SYGVNS. CDR3 sequence reads: CASSERGLAKNIQYF. The CDR3, as DNA: TGTGCCAGCAGTGAGAGGGGGCTAGCCAAAAACATTCAGTACTTC.

This clonotype was counted at least ten times. This chain uses TRBV15 with TRBJ1-1; the D gene is possibly TRBD1 (6 bases). V gave up 5 bases and J gave up 2 bases, with 18 bases separating them. In germline, CDR1 is LNHNV, CDR2 YYDKDF (reference sequence). The CDR3 covers 16 residues. The CDR3 region has the DNA TGTGCCACCAGCGGCGACCGGGACACCTTAAACACTGAAGCTTTCTTT. Amino acids: CATSGDRDTLNTEAFF.

The gene calls are TRBV12-3 or TRBV12-4 and TRBJ2-7; perhaps TRBD1 as D (6 bases). This CDR3 comprises 15 residues. The V and J ends lost 3 bases and 5 bases respectively, with 17 bases between them. CDR3: CASSFSQGYQDEQYF. The DNA for the CDR3 is TGTGCCAGCAGTTTCTCACAGGGATATCAGGACGAGCAGTACTTC.

The table lists this clonotype with a few counts. V is TRBV24-1 and J is TRBJ2-5; D is uncertain. The CDR3 has 16 residues. V dropped 3 bases and J dropped 5 bases, with 18 bases sitting between them. Germline-derived CDR1 and CDR2 are KGHDR and SFDVKD. The CDR3 bases are TGTGCCACCAGTGATCCTCGTCCAGATCTGGGGGAGACCCAGTACTTC. Translation: CATSDPRPDLGETQYF.

This clonotype was found many times. This rearrangement joins TRBV11-2 to TRBJ2-5; D is unclear. This CDR3 is 13 amino acids long. Germline CDR1 SGHAT, CDR2 FQNNGV. Trimming removed 2 bases at V and 5 bases at J, with 9 bases between. The CDR3 nucleotides read TGTGCCAGCAGCTTAATCGTTTCGGAGACCCAGTACTTC. This gives the protein CASSLIVSETQYF.

This clonotype was seen at least ten times. The V call is TRBV12-3 or TRBV12-4, the J call TRBJ1-5; the D gene is possibly TRBD1 (6 bases). V was trimmed by 5 bases and J by 3 bases, leaving 17 bases between them. This CDR3 is built from 16 residues. The CDR3 DNA reads TGTGCCAGCAGTCCCTACCCGGGGGGCACCAATCAGCCCCAGCATTTT. It specifies CASSPYPGGTNQPQHF.

There are many counts of this clonotype. The genes are TRBV6-1 and TRBJ1-6; D is undetermined. Deletions cut 5 bases from V and 0 bases from J, with 11 bases between. CDR3 size: 16 residues. Germline loops: CDR1 MNHNS, CDR2 SASEGT. The CDR3 DNA follows: TGTGCCAGCAGTTCCGTTCTGAGCTCCTATAATTCACCCCTCCACTTT. It is translated as CASSSVLSSYNSPLHF.

This clonotype was observed a few times. The CDR3, as DNA: TGTGCCAGCAGTTACTCGGCCGCGGCGCTCCCGAGGGCCTACGAGCAGTACTTC. Its translation: CASSYSAAALPRAYEQYF. The chain joins TRBV6-5 to TRBJ2-7; possible D gene TRBD2, 5 bases. V was pared by 0 bases and J by 2 bases, with 20 bases between. The CDR3 totals 18 residues. Germline lookup yields CDR1 MNHEY and CDR2 SVGAGI.

The rearrangement joins TRBV12-5 to TRBJ2-5; D is undetermined. CDR1 and CDR2 from the germline V gene are LGHNT and FRNRAP. V lost 5 bases to trimming and J lost 2 bases, with 12 bases between them. The CDR3 sequence is 14 residues long. CDR3 sequence (DNA): TGTGCTAGTGGTATGGGAACTTTGCAAGAGACCCAGTACTTC. Translation: CASGMGTLQETQYF.